This TCR beta chain was identified during a study of blood T cell repertoires in COVID-19. Study-wide context: There were acute and convalescent COVID-19 samples, and they came from the United States, Italy and Spain. The analysed material was cDNA or gDNA that came from T cells, B-cell-depleted T cells, or PBMCs.

This clone was counted a few times. Germline V CDR1 and CDR2: LNHDA, SQIVND (reference sequence). This CDR3 is 16 amino acids long. V gave up 3 bases and J gave up 1 base, with 15 bases separating them. In the original workflow: Estimation of nucleated cell counts was performed using reference gene primer amplification. Sequencing used immunoSEQ multiplex PCR; TCRdb keeps in-frame clones, though not all of them. The D gene and trimming were derived from the DNA, and the V and J assignments and clone size from that table. The sample gives roughly 120,000 clones, 60% to 85% of which show up once; 2.3% is in the top ten.

The source material was peripheral blood. The chain employs TRBV19 and TRBJ2-5; D not certain. The sequence derives from a man aged 70 or older with acute or convalescent COVID-19. In DNA, the CDR3 is TGTGCCAGTAGTATCATTGTTACGAGGATCCAAGAGACCCAGTACTTC. Protein product: CASSIIVTRIQETQYF. The complete variable domain, with remaining parts taken from reference TRBV19 and TRBJ2-5, reads DGGITQSPKYLFRKEGQNVTLSCEQNLNHDAMYWYRQDPGQGLRLIYYSQIVNDFQKGDIAEGYSVSREKKESFPLTVTSAQKNPTAFYLCASSIIVTRIQETQYFGPGTRLLVL.